One sample yielded the 5 T cell receptor beta chains listed below, sequenced in a study of T cells after yellow fever vaccination. TCRdb ran MiXCR on the 5' RACE reads and lists one entry per CDR3 protein. The sample records some 170,000 distinct CDR3 sequences, around 9.7% being singletons. Sequences were derived from CD8+ T cells sorted from PBMCs, sampled 45 days after the yellow fever booster vaccination. The origin of the receptors is a man younger than 30 who received the YFV17D yellow fever vaccine.

The sample holds a few counts of this clonotype. The chain uses TRBV9 and TRBJ2-3; possibly TRBD1 or TRBD2 for D (5 bases each). V was clipped by 2 bases and J by 2 bases, with 9 bases between them. The CDR3 contains 14 residues. Germline CDR1 and CDR2: SGDLS and YYNGEE. CDR3 in amino acids: CASSVWGTTDTQYF. The CDR3 DNA reads as TGTGCCAGCAGCGTCTGGGGGACCACAGATACGCAGTATTTT.

This chain joins TRBV29-1 and TRBJ1-3; D is unclear. CDR3 length: 14 amino acids. V shed 0 bases and J shed 4 bases, with 10 bases lying between them. CDR1 SQVTM and CDR2 ANQGSEA come from the germline V gene. CDR3 loop: CSVEDRVGGNTIYF. CDR3 DNA: TGCAGCGTTGAAGATCGGGTCGGGGGAAACACCATATATTTT.

This clonotype was counted only a few times. The chain is built from TRBV29-1 and TRBJ2-7; D may be TRBD1 (5 bases). V dropped 7 bases and J dropped 3 bases, with 16 bases sitting between them. The germline CDR1 and CDR2 sequences are SQVTM and ANQGSEA. CDR3 size: 13 residues. CDR3 sequence: CSAFGQGFYEQYF. The CDR3 nucleotides read TGCAGCGCATTTGGGCAGGGCTTCTACGAGCAGTACTTC.

The table lists this clonotype with a few counts. The genes are TRBV10-3 and TRBJ2-7; a weak D match, TRBD1 (6 bases). Trimming shortened V by 6 bases and J by 2 bases, and 8 bases separated the two germline ends. Germline V gene data show CDR1 as ENHRY and CDR2 as SYGVKD. This CDR3 has 12 residues. Here the CDR3 reads CAISGQTYEQYF. The CDR3 region has the DNA TGTGCCATCAGCGGACAGACCTACGAGCAGTACTTC.

The genes are TRBV29-1 and TRBJ2-7, with TRBD2 matching over 7 bases. The CDR3 is made up of 11 amino acids. Germline V gene data show CDR1 as SQVTM and CDR2 as ANQGSEA. V lost 6 bases and J lost 7; bases outside the gene matches: 6. CDR3: CSVPGTIEQYF. As DNA, the CDR3 is TGCAGCGTGCCGGGGACTATAGAGCAGTACTTC.